This entry lists 17 T cell receptor beta chains sequenced from one sample in a study of human T cells and chemical hapten exposure. TCRdb redid the calling of the RACE reads with MiXCR, one entry per CDR3 protein. Of about 50,000 distinct CDR3 sequences detected, 9.5% to 10% appear once; the ten largest clones hold more than 9%. Time point noted: pre-sensitization, week 0. Treatment indicated: therapeutic diphenylcyclopropenone sensitization with weekly scalp DPC. Unfractionated whole blood yielded the extracted total RNA. The input for sequencing was whole blood, taken in connection with sensitization to the hapten diphenylcyclopropenone (DPC). These receptor sequences come from a woman in her 30s with alopecia areata. Some clones in this sample may be carry-over from other donors' samples.

In this sample, this clonotype turned up many times. The chain carries TRBV4-2 and TRBJ1-5; 7 positions match TRBD1. With 3 bases clipped from V and 2 bases from J, the junction kept 4 bases outside the gene matches. This CDR3 is 15 amino acids long. CDR1 LGHNA and CDR2 YNFKEQ come from the germline V gene. The CDR3 bases are TGTGCCAGCAGCCACTTAGGACAGGGCAATCAGCCCCAGCATTTT. It codes for CASSHLGQGNQPQHF.

The V call is TRBV18, the J call TRBJ2-5; TRBD1 might be the D (7 bases). Trimming pared 1 base from V and 3 bases from J, leaving 12 bases between. Germline CDR1 is KGHSH and CDR2 is LQKENI. The CDR3 length is 15 residues. CDR3 loop: CASSPLQGGKETQYF. As DNA, the CDR3 is TGTGCCAGCTCACCACTTCAGGGGGGAAAAGAGACCCAGTACTTC.

V usage is TRBV20-1 and J usage is TRBJ2-7; D not resolved. The V gene lost 5 bases and the J gene lost 2 bases, with 10 bases spanning the gap. The CDR3 covers 12 residues. The germline V gene has CDR1 DFQATT and CDR2 SNEGSKA (reference sequence). CDR3 loop: CSAPARTYEQYF. In DNA form, the CDR3 reads TGCAGTGCTCCGGCCCGCACCTACGAGCAGTACTTC.

CDR3 protein: CASNDYNSPLHF. CDR3 DNA sequence: TGTGCCAGCAACGACTATAATTCACCCCTCCACTTT. The chain has TRBV6-2 or TRBV6-3 and TRBJ1-6; D uncertain. The CDR3 runs 12 residues. V lost 7 bases to trimming and J lost 3 bases, with 4 bases between them. Germline CDR1 reads MNHEY; CDR2 reads SVGEGT.

This clonotype was observed a handful of times. J is TRBJ1-2 and V is TRBV7-9; D unresolved. Trimming removed 3 bases at V and 1 base at J, with 18 bases between. The CDR3 extends over 17 amino acids. CDR1 SEHNR and CDR2 FQNEAQ come from the germline V gene (reference sequence). The CDR3 region has the DNA TGTGCCAGCAGCTTCCCCGCGGCAGCTAATGATAACTATGGCTACACCTTC. Protein sequence: CASSFPAAANDNYGYTF.

This chain joins TRBV28 and TRBJ1-4, with a weak D call TRBD1 (5 bases). Germline V gene sequence: CDR1 MDHEN, CDR2 SYDVKM. V was clipped by 2 bases and J by 11 bases, with 12 bases between them. This CDR3 is built from 13 residues. The CDR3 is CASSLLGPSKLFF. CDR3 DNA: TGTGCCAGCAGTTTACTGGGGCCCTCCAAACTGTTTTTT.

This chain links TRBV6-5 with TRBJ1-1, with unresolved D. This CDR3 is 14 amino acids long. Germline CDR1 and CDR2: MNHEY and SVGAGI. Between the trimmed V and J ends, which lost 2 bases and 6 bases, there was a span of 13 bases. CDR3 coding DNA: TGTGCCAGCAGTTACAAAGGGTCTCGGTCTGAAGCTTTCTTT. Translation gives CASSYKGSRSEAFF.

Comment on this clonotype: This may stem from a read error, because a much larger clone lies one nucleotide away. Since no conserved phenylalanine or tryptophan closes the CDR3, a read error is the likely cause. The J gene is TRBJ2-5, the V gene TRBV30; D uncertain. CDR1 and CDR2 from the germline V gene are GTSNPN and SVGIG (reference sequence). CDR3 length: 13 residues. Trimming stripped 2 bases from V and 3 bases from J, with 10 bases between. The CDR3 loop reads CAWSMDRKETQYL. The CDR3 DNA is TGTGCCTGGAGTATGGACCGAAAAGAGACCCAGTACTTA.

This clonotype was counted ten times or more. This chain connects TRBV7-9 to TRBJ1-2; 7 bases align to TRBD1. V lost 7 bases to trimming and J lost 5 bases; unmatched junction nucleotides: 13. CDR3 size: 15 residues. The germline V gene has CDR1 SEHNR and CDR2 FQNEAQ (reference sequence). The CDR3: CASTSLQGDYYGYTF. The CDR3 DNA reads TGTGCCAGCACCTCCCTCCAGGGGGACTATTATGGCTACACCTTC.

This clonotype was picked up a small number of times. V and J are TRBV7-2 and TRBJ2-6, with a weak D call TRBD1 (6 bases). Germline V gene data show CDR1 as SGHTA and CDR2 as FQGNSA. The CDR3 sequence is 14 residues long. Trimming left V 6 bases short and J 4 bases short, with 10 bases between. CDR3 coding DNA: TGTGCCAGCAGTTCAGGGGTAGGGGCCAACGTCCTGACTTTC. Its translation is CASSSGVGANVLTF.

CDR3 sequence: CASSLGSGQRNSGANVLTF. The CDR3 DNA sequence: TGTGCCAGCAGCTTAGGTTCGGGACAGAGGAACTCTGGGGCCAACGTCCTGACTTTC. This chain joins TRBV7-9 and TRBJ2-6, with 7 bases aligning to TRBD1. With V trimmed by 1 base and J by 0 bases, 9 bases remained unmatched. CDR1 and CDR2 (germline): SEHNR, FQNEAQ (reference sequence). The CDR3 has 19 residues.

In its sample, this clonotype was seen many times. This rearrangement joins TRBV7-9 to TRBJ1-6; maybe TRBD1 (6 bases). The CDR3 spans 16 residues. Germline CDR1 and CDR2: SEHNR and FQNEAQ (reference sequence). Deletions cut 3 bases from V and 5 bases from J, with 14 bases between. CDR3 DNA sequence: TGTGCCAGCAGCTTCACTCTGGGACAAGATAATTCACCCCTCCACTTT. It translates to CASSFTLGQDNSPLHF. The entire variable domain, with the rest obtained from reference TRBV7-9 and TRBJ1-6, is as follows: DTGVSQNPRHKITKRGQNVTFRCDPISEHNRLYWYRQTLGQGPEFLTYFQNEAQLEKSRLLSDRFSAERPKGSFSTLEIQRTEQGDSAMYLCASSFTLGQDNSPLHFGNGTRLTVT.

Concerning this clonotype: This clone may be a read error of a much larger clone one base away. The rearrangement uses TRBV28 and TRBJ1-5; 8 bases are shared with TRBD1. The CDR3 has 19 residues. CDR1 is MDHEN and CDR2 is SYDVKM in the germline V gene. V dropped 5 bases and J dropped 7; count of bases not matched to a gene: 22. CDR3: CASSPQGAGLGGRDQPQHF. The CDR3 DNA is TGTGCCAGCAGTCCGCAGGGGGCTGGGTTGGGGGGCAGGGACCAGCCCCAGCATTTT.

This clonotype was recorded a few times. The V call is TRBV15, the J call TRBJ1-5, with a possible D match to TRBD1 (5 bases). CDR1 is LNHNV and CDR2 is YYDKDF in the germline V gene (reference sequence). CDR3 length equals 15 residues. The V gene lost 0 bases and the J gene lost 5 bases, with 11 bases spanning the gap. In DNA form, the CDR3 reads TGTGCCACCAGCAGAGAGGGGGGGATGGATCAGCCCCAGCATTTT. Protein sequence: CATSREGGMDQPQHF.

This clonotype occurred a few times. J is TRBJ2-3 and V is TRBV18; TRBD2 aligns across 13 bases. CDR1 KGHSH and CDR2 LQKENI come from the germline V gene. CDR3 length: 17 residues. V shed 3 bases, J shed 1 base, and the junction held 4 bases outside the gene matches. The CDR3 coding sequence is TGTGCCAGCTCACCGAGAGGACTAGCGGGGGGCACAGATACGCAGTATTTT. Protein sequence: CASSPRGLAGGTDTQYF.

V gene TRBV5-4 combines with J gene TRBJ1-6, with TRBD1 identical over 7 bases. The trim removed 0 bases at V and 7 bases at J, leaving 7 bases unmatched. Germline CDR1 and CDR2: SGHNT and YYREEE (reference sequence). This CDR3 contains 16 residues. The CDR3 nucleotides read TGTGCCAGCAGCTTGGACACAGGGGCAACGAATTCACCCCTCCACTTT. This codes for CASSLDTGATNSPLHF.

The V and J genes are TRBV14 and TRBJ2-6, with D possibly being TRBD2 (6 bases). This CDR3 is 17 amino acids long. CDR1 is SGHDN and CDR2 is FVKESK in the germline V gene. Trimming pared 1 base from V and 4 bases from J, leaving 14 bases between. CDR3 nucleotide sequence: TGTGCCAGCAGCCAAGCAAGGACCGCGGGAGGGGCCAACGTCCTGACTTTC. Protein product: CASSQARTAGGANVLTF.